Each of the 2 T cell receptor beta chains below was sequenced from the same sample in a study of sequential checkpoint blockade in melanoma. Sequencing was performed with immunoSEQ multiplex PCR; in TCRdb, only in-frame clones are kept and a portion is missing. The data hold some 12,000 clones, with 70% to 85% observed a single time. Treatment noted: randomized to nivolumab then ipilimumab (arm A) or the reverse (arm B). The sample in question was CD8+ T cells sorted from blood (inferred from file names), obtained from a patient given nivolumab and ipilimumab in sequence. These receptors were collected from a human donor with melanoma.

CDR3 amino acids: CASSRAQGHYNEQFF. In nucleotides, the CDR3 is TGTGCCAGCAGTCGGGCACAGGGACACTACAATGAGCAGTTCTTC. This chain joins TRBV6-5 and TRBJ2-1, with D perhaps matching TRBD1 (6 bases). Germline lookup yields CDR1 MNHEY and CDR2 SVGAGI. V gave up 5 bases and J gave up 3 bases, with 14 bases separating them. The CDR3 length is 15 residues.

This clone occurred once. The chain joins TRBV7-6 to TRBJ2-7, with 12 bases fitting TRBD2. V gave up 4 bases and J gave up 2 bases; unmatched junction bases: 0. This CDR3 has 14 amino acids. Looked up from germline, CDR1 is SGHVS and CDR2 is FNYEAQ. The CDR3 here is CASSSSGGAYEQYF. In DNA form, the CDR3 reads TGTGCCAGCAGCTCTAGCGGGGGGGCCTACGAGCAGTACTTC.